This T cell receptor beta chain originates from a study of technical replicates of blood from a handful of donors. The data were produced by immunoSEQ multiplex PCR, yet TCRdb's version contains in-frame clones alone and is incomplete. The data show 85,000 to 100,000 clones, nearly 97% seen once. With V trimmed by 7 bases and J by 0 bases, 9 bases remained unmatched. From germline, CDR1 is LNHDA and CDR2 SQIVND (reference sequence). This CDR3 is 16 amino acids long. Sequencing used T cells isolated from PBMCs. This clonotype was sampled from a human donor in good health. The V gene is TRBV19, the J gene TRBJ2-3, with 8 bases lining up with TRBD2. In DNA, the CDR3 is TGTGCCAGTAACGCGGGGGGACCTCATAGCACAGATACGCAGTATTTT. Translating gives CASNAGGPHSTDTQYF.